The rows below give T cell receptor beta chains drawn from one sample of a study of OX40 agonist ivuxolimab in advanced cancers. Measured with immunoSEQ multiplex PCR; TCRdb has only the in-frame clones, and not every one. The table records about 83,000 clones, 85% of them present only once. The specimen was CD4+ or CD8+ T cells sorted from blood, collected in a trial of the OX40 agonist ivuxolimab. These TCRs come from an adult with an advanced solid tumor such as melanoma, head and neck, liver or kidney cancer. Each CDR3 is given with its conserved first and last residue. Each record gives: V gene, CDR3 protein.

>TRBV7-2
CASSPGQYNSPLHF
>TRBV6-1
CASSKDFVGQNSNQPQHF
>TRBV7-2
CASSPRDRQETQYF
>TRBV27
CASSLGSSGVRETQYF
>TRBV19
CASSRRPSGGAGGFNEQFF
>TRBV6-5
CASSPDRGSTDTQYF
>TRBV6-1
CASSGSPGLAGAEQYF
>TRBV6-6
CTSSQNTANYGYTF
>TRBV4-1
CASSQDGDRIVYGYTF
>TRBV7-9
CASSFGRGGDDEQYF
>TRBV29-1
CSVATGGGGYTF
>TRBV6-5
CASSLGGQETQYF
>TRBV5-1
CASSLTGRGELFF